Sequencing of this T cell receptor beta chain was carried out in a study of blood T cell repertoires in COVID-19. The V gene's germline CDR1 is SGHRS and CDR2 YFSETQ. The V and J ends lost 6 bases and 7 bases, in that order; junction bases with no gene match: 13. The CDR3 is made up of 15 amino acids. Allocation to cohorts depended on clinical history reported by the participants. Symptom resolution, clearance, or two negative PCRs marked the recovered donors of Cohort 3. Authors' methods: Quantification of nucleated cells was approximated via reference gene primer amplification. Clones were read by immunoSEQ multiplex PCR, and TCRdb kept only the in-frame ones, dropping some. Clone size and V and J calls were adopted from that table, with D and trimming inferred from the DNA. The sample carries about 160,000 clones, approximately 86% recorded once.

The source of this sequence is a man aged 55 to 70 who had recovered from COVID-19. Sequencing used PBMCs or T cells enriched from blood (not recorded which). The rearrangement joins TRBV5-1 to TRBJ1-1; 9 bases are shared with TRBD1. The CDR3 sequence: CASTLGDRELYEAFF. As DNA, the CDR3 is TGCGCCAGCACCCTGGGGGACAGGGAGCTCTATGAAGCTTTCTTT.